Each of the 4 T cell receptor beta chains below was sequenced from the same sample in a study of T cell repertoires in cytomegalovirus infection. MiXCR, applied by TCRdb to the reads, yields one record per CDR3 protein. The sample has roughly 230,000 distinct CDR3 sequences, approximately 13% seen once; the top ten hold approximately 1.8%. The sequenced sample consisted of PBMCs. The receptors were gathered from a human donor in good health (CMV status not recorded). Some clones in this sample may be carry-over from other donors' samples.

The V gene is TRBV24-1, the J gene TRBJ1-4, with D perhaps matching TRBD1 (5 bases). Germline-derived CDR1 and CDR2 are KGHDR and SFDVKD. Between the trimmed V and J ends, which lost 4 bases and 7 bases, there was a span of 9 bases. The CDR3 contains 13 residues. CDR3 nucleotides: TGTGCCACCAGTGACCCTGGGGGTGAAAAACTGTTTTTT. Its translation is CATSDPGGEKLFF.

This clonotype was counted between two and nine times. The rearrangement joins TRBV14 to TRBJ2-1, with D possibly TRBD2 on 6 matching bases. The germline V gene has CDR1 SGHDN and CDR2 FVKESK. The CDR3 spans 13 residues. The V and J ends lost 1 base and 15 bases respectively, with 16 bases between them. Written as DNA, the CDR3 is TGTGCCAGCAGCCAAGTGCCCGGGAGATCACCGTTCTTC. Protein: CASSQVPGRSPFF. The variable domain in full, with the rest retrieved from reference TRBV14 and TRBJ2-1, is EAGVTQFPSHSVIEKGQTVTLRCDPISGHDNLYWYRRVMGKEIKFLLHFVKESKQDESGMPNNRFLAERTGGTYSTLKVQPAELEDSGVYFCASSQVPGRSPFFGPGTRLTVL.

Many counts were recorded for this clonotype. The J gene is TRBJ1-4, the V gene TRBV7-9, with 9 bases lining up with TRBD1. The CDR3 covers 18 residues. In germline, CDR1 is SEHNR, CDR2 FQNEAQ (reference sequence). The V segment lost 3 bases and the J segment 0 bases; nucleotides outside the gene matches: 8. As DNA, the CDR3 is TGTGCCAGCAGCTTCCCCCCGGGACAGGGAACAACTAATGAAAAACTGTTTTTT. This sequence encodes CASSFPPGQGTTNEKLFF.

This clonotype showed up many times. This sequence joins TRBV12-3 or TRBV12-4 and TRBJ2-7, with 8 bases lining up with TRBD2. The CDR3 is 19 residues long. V gave up 3 bases and J gave up 0 bases; unmatched junction bases: 16. The chain's CDR3 is CASSFGLPIAGSGSYEQYF. CDR3 nucleotide sequence: TGTGCCAGCAGTTTTGGCCTACCGATAGCGGGAAGTGGCTCCTACGAGCAGTACTTC.